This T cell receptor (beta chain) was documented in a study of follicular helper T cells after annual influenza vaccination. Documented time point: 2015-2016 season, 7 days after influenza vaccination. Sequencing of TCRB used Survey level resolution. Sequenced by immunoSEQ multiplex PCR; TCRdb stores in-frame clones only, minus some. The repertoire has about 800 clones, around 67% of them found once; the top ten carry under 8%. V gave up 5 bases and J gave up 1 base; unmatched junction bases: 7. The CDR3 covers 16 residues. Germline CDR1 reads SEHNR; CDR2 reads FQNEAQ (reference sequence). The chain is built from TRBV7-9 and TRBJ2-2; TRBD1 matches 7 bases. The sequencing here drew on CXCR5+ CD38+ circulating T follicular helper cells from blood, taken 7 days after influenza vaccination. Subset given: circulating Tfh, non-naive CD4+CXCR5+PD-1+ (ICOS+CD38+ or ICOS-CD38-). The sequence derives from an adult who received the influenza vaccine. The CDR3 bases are TGTGCCAGCAGCAAATCCGGGACAGTGAACACCGGGGAGCTGTTTTTT. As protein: CASSKSGTVNTGELFF.